The 30 T cell receptor beta chains in this list originate from one sample, sequenced in a study of T cell repertoires in cytomegalovirus infection. One entry per CDR3 protein results from TCRdb running MiXCR on the reads. The profile shows some 180,000 distinct CDR3 sequences, more than 9% of them singletons. The specimen was PBMCs. The source is a human donor in good health (CMV status not recorded). Some clones in this sample may be carry-over from other donors' samples.

The chain couples TRBV4-3 to TRBJ2-2; D is ambiguous. Germline V gene data show CDR1 as LGHNA and CDR2 as YSLEER. Trimming stripped 0 bases from V and 7 bases from J, with 9 bases between. This CDR3 has 14 residues. The CDR3 region has the DNA TGCGCCAGCAGCCAAGATATGGGGAACGGGGAGCTGTTTTTT. Translated: CASSQDMGNGELFF.

In this sample, this clonotype turned up a few times. The chain carries TRBV7-9 and TRBJ2-1; 8 nucleotides agree with TRBD2. The V gene's germline CDR1 is SEHNR and CDR2 FQNEAQ (reference sequence). J gave up 6 bases and V 4 bases, and 11 bases lay outside the gene matches. CDR3 size: 16 residues. The CDR3 DNA follows: TGTGCCAGCAGCTGGGACGGGGGGGCCGAATCCAATGAGCAGTTCTTC. This gives the protein CASSWDGGAESNEQFF.

This clonotype was seen ten or more times. The chain carries TRBV7-2 and TRBJ2-5; 7 bases match TRBD1. The CDR3 consists of 15 residues. In germline, CDR1 is SGHTA, CDR2 FQGNSA. Losses at the gene ends were 1 base for V and 4 bases for J; bases not matched to a gene: 6. The CDR3: CASSLGTGVPETQYF. The CDR3 DNA follows: TGTGCCAGCAGCTTAGGCACAGGGGTCCCAGAGACCCAGTACTTC.

The table lists this clonotype with many counts. The V gene is TRBV7-2, the J gene TRBJ2-7, with TRBD2 matching 11 bases. The CDR3 sequence is 16 residues long. Trimming at V came to 5 bases and at J to 2 bases, leaving 8 bases not matched to a gene. Germline values: CDR1 SGHTA, CDR2 FQGNSA. Written as DNA, the CDR3 is TGTGCCAGCAGCGCGCACCGACTAGCGGGGACCTACGAGCAGTACTTC. Residues: CASSAHRLAGTYEQYF.

J is TRBJ2-1 and V is TRBV20-1, with 15 bases that match TRBD2. J was trimmed by 4 bases and V by 5 bases; bases with no gene match: 12. There are 18 residues in the CDR3. From germline, CDR1 is DFQATT and CDR2 SNEGSKA (reference sequence). CDR3 protein: CSAEGLAGGTGSYNEQFF. CDR3 DNA sequence: TGCAGTGCTGAGGGACTAGCGGGAGGAACCGGGTCTTACAATGAGCAGTTCTTC.

This clonotype has at least ten counts. The chain links TRBV7-2 to TRBJ1-5; D remains unclear. The CDR3 totals 13 residues. Germline V lookup: CDR1 SGHTA, CDR2 FQGNSA. The ends were cut back, 8 bases at V and 2 bases at J, with 10 bases in the middle. The CDR3 coding sequence is TGTGCCAGCGGACTCGAGGGCAATCAGCCCCAGCATTTT. This sequence encodes CASGLEGNQPQHF.

The chain combines TRBV19 with TRBJ2-2, with 9 bases fitting TRBD1. Per the germline V gene, CDR1 is LNHDA and CDR2 is SQIVND (reference sequence). This CDR3 is 15 amino acids long. V trimming: 8 bases; J trimming: 4 bases; junction bases outside the gene matches: 8. CDR3 protein: CASGIQGAITGELFF. The DNA for the CDR3 is TGTGCCAGTGGAATACAGGGGGCTATCACCGGGGAGCTGTTTTTT.

V usage is TRBV18 and J usage is TRBJ1-1, with D perhaps TRBD1 (5 bases). The CDR3 spans 15 residues. Trimming shortened V by 3 bases and J by 1 base, and 12 bases separated the two germline ends. The germline V gene has CDR1 KGHSH and CDR2 LQKENI. CDR3 nucleotide sequence: TGTGCCAGCTCACCCAGGGCCACGGCGAACACTGAAGCTTTCTTT. Translating it yields CASSPRATANTEAFF. The variable domain in full, with the rest retrieved from reference TRBV18 and TRBJ1-1, is NAGVMQNPRHLVRRRGQEARLRCSPMKGHSHVYWYRQLPEEGLKFMVYLQKENIIDESGMPKERFSAEFPKEGPSILRIQQVVRGDSAAYFCASSPRATANTEAFFGQGTRLTVV.

This clonotype was detected many times. The V gene is TRBV7-2, the J gene TRBJ2-7; D is unclear. CDR3 length: 15 residues. CDR1 is SGHTA and CDR2 is FQGNSA in the germline V gene. V gave up 4 bases and J gave up 4 bases, with 17 bases separating them. CDR3 nucleotides: TGTGCCAGCAGCTACCAACTGGGCCACACTTACGAGCAGTACTTC. Its protein product is CASSYQLGHTYEQYF.

This clonotype has only a few counts. Here the CDR3 reads CASTDRPGPEFF. The CDR3 DNA sequence: TGTGCCAGCACCGACCGCCCCGGGCCGGAGTTCTTC. This chain links TRBV6-6 with TRBJ2-1; D ambiguous. V was cut by 7 bases and J by 14 bases, with 18 bases left in between. The germline gives CDR1 MNHNY, CDR2 SVGAGI (reference sequence). The CDR3 is 12 amino acids.

This clonotype showed up just a few times. The chain combines TRBV7-9 with TRBJ2-2, with TRBD2 matching 8 bases. Looked up from germline, CDR1 is SEHNR and CDR2 is FQNEAQ (reference sequence). The CDR3 loop spans 18 amino acids. Losses at the gene ends were 1 base for V and 4 bases for J; bases not matched to a gene: 11. The CDR3, as DNA: TGTGCCAGCAGCTTAGGCCGCCGACTAGCGTATTCCACCGGGGAGCTGTTTTTT. The encoded protein is CASSLGRRLAYSTGELFF. Combining the CDR3 with reference TRBV7-9 and TRBJ2-2 gives the whole variable domain DTGVSQNPRHKITKRGQNVTFRCDPISEHNRLYWYRQTLGQGPEFLTYFQNEAQLEKSRLLSDRFSAERPKGSFSTLEIQRTEQGDSAMYLCASSLGRRLAYSTGELFFGEGSRLTVL.

V is TRBV6-8 and J is TRBJ2-1; the D gene is possibly TRBD2 (6 bases). The V and J ends lost 5 bases and 3 bases respectively, with 11 bases between them. The CDR3 contains 14 residues. The germline V gene has CDR1 MNHGY and CDR2 SAAAGT. The CDR3 DNA follows: TGTGCCAGCAGTCCCTGGAGGGGCTACAATGAGCAGTTCTTC. This gives the protein CASSPWRGYNEQFF.

The chain joins TRBV5-1 to TRBJ2-1; D remains ambiguous. V was clipped by 1 base and J by 4 bases, with 12 bases between them. Germline V gives CDR1 SGHRS, CDR2 YFSETQ. This CDR3 has 15 amino acids. The CDR3 region has the DNA TGCGCCAGCAGCTTGCGGTCGGATGGGTACAATGAGCAGTTCTTC. It translates to CASSLRSDGYNEQFF.

The table lists this clonotype with many counts. The V call is TRBV7-2, the J call TRBJ2-7, with D possibly being TRBD2 (5 bases). Germline V gene data show CDR1 as SGHTA and CDR2 as FQGNSA. The CDR3 has 15 residues. V was trimmed by 2 bases and J by 3 bases, leaving 14 bases between them. The CDR3, as DNA: TGTGCCAGCAGCTTAAGGGAGACCCCTAACTACGAGCAGTACTTC. Its translation: CASSLRETPNYEQYF.

On this clonotype itself: This sequence may be a read error, since a much larger clone differs from it by one base. The chain uses TRBV7-2 and TRBJ2-1, with a possible D match to TRBD1 (5 bases). The CDR3 has 15 residues. Germline V lookup: CDR1 SGHTA, CDR2 FQGNSA. The CDR3 reads CASSLLGVPFNEQVF. Here the CDR3 DNA reads TGTGCCAGCAGCTTGCTAGGGGTCCCCTTTAATGAGCAGGTCTTC.

This clonotype was found many times. This chain connects TRBV5-1 to TRBJ2-3; 7 bases map to TRBD2. The CDR3 is made up of 18 amino acids. Losses at the gene ends were 2 bases for V and 2 bases for J; bases not matched to a gene: 14. From germline, CDR1 is SGHRS and CDR2 YFSETQ. Here the CDR3 DNA reads TGCGCCAGCAGCTTTGAGGGTGTTGCGGGAGCTGTCACAGATACGCAGTATTTT. It yields the protein CASSFEGVAGAVTDTQYF.

The sample holds many counts of this clonotype. The chain uses TRBV7-8 and TRBJ1-1, with no clear D. Trimming shortened V by 7 bases and J by 6 bases, and 12 bases separated the two germline ends. Germline V gene lookup returns CDR1 SGHVS and CDR2 FQNEAQ. The CDR3 loop spans 12 amino acids. CDR3 bases: TGTGCCAGCAAACGGGGAGAGGCTGAAGCTTTCTTT. This sequence encodes CASKRGEAEAFF. Full variable domain (rest looked up from reference TRBV7-8 and TRBJ1-1): GAGVSQSPRYKVAKRGQDVALRCDPISGHVSLFWYQQALGQGPEFLTYFQNEAQLDKSGLPSDRFFAERPEGSVSTLKIQRTQQEDSAVYLCASKRGEAEAFFGQGTRLTVV.

This clonotype was observed at least ten times. The chain links TRBV28 to TRBJ2-1; 7 nucleotides agree with TRBD2. The CDR3 consists of 18 residues. With 2 bases clipped from V and 8 bases from J, the junction kept 18 bases outside the gene matches. Germline-derived CDR1 and CDR2 are MDHEN and SYDVKM. This chain's CDR3 is CASSLSPSGGRRVDEQFF. The CDR3 DNA sequence: TGTGCCAGCAGTTTAAGCCCGTCGGGCGGGAGAAGAGTAGATGAGCAGTTCTTC.

This clonotype was observed at least ten times. The chain combines TRBV7-8 with TRBJ2-5, with D possibly matching TRBD1 (6 bases). The germline V and J ends were trimmed by 5 bases and 0 bases, with 10 bases remaining between them. Germline V lookup: CDR1 SGHVS, CDR2 FQNEAQ. The CDR3 length is 14 residues. For the CDR3, the DNA is TGTGCCAGCAGCCCGCAGGGGAACCAAGAGACCCAGTACTTC. Amino acids: CASSPQGNQETQYF.

The gene calls are TRBV28 and TRBJ2-2, with D uncertain. CDR3 length: 15 amino acids. V was clipped by 3 bases and J by 5 bases, with 13 bases between them. Germline-derived CDR1 and CDR2 are MDHEN and SYDVKM. This CDR3 is CASSFAVSETGELFF. DNA of the CDR3: TGTGCCAGCAGTTTTGCGGTGTCAGAAACCGGGGAGCTGTTTTTT.

This clonotype was recorded at least ten times. The V and J genes are TRBV6-5 and TRBJ1-6, with 9 bases that match TRBD1. The length of the CDR3 is 18 residues. In germline, CDR1 is MNHEY, CDR2 SVGAGI. Trimming removed 3 bases from V and 7 bases from J; junction bases left unmatched: 13. DNA of the CDR3: TGTGCCAGCAGTTATTCAGGGACAGGGATTAGTACGAATTCACCCCTCCACTTT. Translating gives CASSYSGTGISTNSPLHF.

CDR3 nucleotide sequence: TGTGCCAGCAGTTCCCCCGGGACTAGCAGTTTTTCGTCCTACAATGAGCAGTTCTTC. Protein product: CASSSPGTSSFSSYNEQFF. The chain employs TRBV6-2 or TRBV6-3 and TRBJ2-1, with TRBD2 matching 9 bases. This CDR3 spans 19 amino acids. The germline CDR1 and CDR2 sequences are MNHEY and SVGEGT. The ends lost 4 bases at V and 1 base at J; junction bases unmatched: 14.

This clonotype appeared a few times. The chain has TRBV28 and TRBJ2-1; 10 bases fit TRBD2. The CDR3 is 14 residues long. J lost 9 bases, V lost 6 bases, and 8 bases had no gene match. Germline V gene data show CDR1 as MDHEN and CDR2 as SYDVKM. CDR3 residues: CASRRTSGRGEQFF. CDR3 nucleotides: TGTGCCAGCAGACGGACTAGCGGCCGGGGTGAGCAGTTCTTC.

This clonotype has ten or more counts. The V call is TRBV7-2, the J call TRBJ2-1; either TRBD1 or TRBD2 may supply D (5 bases each). This CDR3 region has 16 residues. Germline-derived CDR1 and CDR2 are SGHTA and FQGNSA. V lost 1 base and J 4 bases, leaving 14 bases between the germline ends. The chain's CDR3 is CASSLGDLASYNEQFF. CDR3 coding DNA: TGTGCCAGCAGCTTAGGGGACCTCGCCTCTTACAATGAGCAGTTCTTC.

This clonotype was detected ten times or more. The rearrangement uses TRBV7-8 and TRBJ2-7, with 13 bases that match TRBD2. Germline V lookup: CDR1 SGHVS, CDR2 FQNEAQ. The CDR3 sequence is 19 residues long. The V segment lost 0 bases and the J segment 3 bases; nucleotides outside the gene matches: 11. This CDR3 is CASSLARGTSGVPIYEQYF. Here the CDR3 DNA reads TGTGCCAGCAGCTTAGCGAGGGGGACTAGCGGGGTCCCGATCTACGAGCAGTACTTC.

This clonotype was seen ten or more times. The chain employs TRBV28 and TRBJ2-6; D is possibly TRBD1 (5 bases). Trimming shortened V by 6 bases and J by 0 bases, and 12 bases separated the two germline ends. The germline gives CDR1 MDHEN, CDR2 SYDVKM. This CDR3 comprises 16 residues. The CDR3 sequence: CASRAGPASGANVLTF. Written as DNA, the CDR3 is TGTGCCAGCAGGGCAGGGCCGGCCTCTGGGGCCAACGTCCTGACTTTC.

V gene TRBV2 combines with J gene TRBJ2-1, with TRBD2 matching 12 bases. Germline lookup yields CDR1 SNHLY and CDR2 FYNNEI. This CDR3 is 15 amino acids long. With V trimmed by 2 bases and J by 7 bases, 3 bases remained unmatched. The CDR3 is CASSETSGGSNEQFF. CDR3 sequence (DNA): TGTGCCAGCAGTGAAACTAGCGGGGGGTCAAATGAGCAGTTCTTC.

This clonotype came up many times. V and J are TRBV28 and TRBJ1-1; D remains unclear. The ends were cut back, 6 bases at V and 1 base at J, with 9 bases in the middle. Germline assignment: CDR1 MDHEN and CDR2 SYDVKM. The CDR3 has 13 amino acids. CDR3 region: CASSTNQNTEAFF. The CDR3 region has the DNA TGTGCCAGCAGCACAAACCAGAACACTGAAGCTTTCTTT. Complete variable domain (other parts from reference TRBV28 and TRBJ1-1): DVKVTQSSRYLVKRTGEKVFLECVQDMDHENMFWYRQDPGLGLRLIYFSYDVKMKEKGDIPEGYSVSREKKERFSLILESASTNQTSMYLCASSTNQNTEAFFGQGTRLTVV.

Ten or more counts support this clonotype. V gene TRBV7-9 combines with J gene TRBJ1-6, with 8 bases fitting TRBD1. After removal of 0 bases from V and 10 bases from J, the junction contained 5 bases not matched to a gene. CDR3 length: 15 residues. Germline V gene sequence: CDR1 SEHNR, CDR2 FQNEAQ (reference sequence). The CDR3 DNA reads TGTGCCAGCAGCTTAGCGCAGGGGGCGAAGTCACCCCTCCACTTT. As protein: CASSLAQGAKSPLHF.

This clonotype has a count of ten or more. The J gene is TRBJ2-3, the V gene TRBV6-1; tentative D call: TRBD1 (5 bases). Germline V CDR1 and CDR2: MNHNS, SASEGT. The CDR3 is made up of 15 amino acids. V lost 2 bases and J 3 bases, leaving 12 bases between the germline ends. DNA for the CDR3: TGTGCCAGCAGTGAACGGCGGTCAGGGACAGATACGCAGTATTTT. Translated, it gives CASSERRSGTDTQYF.